This T cell receptor (beta chain) was documented in a study of OX40 agonist ivuxolimab in advanced cancers. As for the study in general: The dose of intravenous ivuxolimab that patients received every 2 weeks ranged from 0.01 to 10 mg/kg. Participants, approximately 80% male, averaged roughly 59 years of age, ranging from roughly 20 to 79.

This CDR3 region has 14 residues. CDR1 and CDR2 (germline): MNHEY, SMNVEV (reference sequence). V was clipped by 2 bases and J by 4 bases, with 9 bases between them. Sequencing used immunoSEQ multiplex PCR; TCRdb keeps in-frame clones, though not all of them. The sample carries roughly 67,000 clones, nearly 90% recorded once. V and J are TRBV27 and TRBJ1-3, with D tentatively TRBD1 (5 bases). The sequences come from CD4+ or CD8+ T cells sorted from blood, collected in a trial of the OX40 agonist ivuxolimab. The clonotype was recovered from an adult with an advanced solid tumor such as melanoma, head and neck, liver or kidney cancer. CDR3 DNA sequence: TGTGCCAGCAGTTTACAGGGTGCGGGAAACACCATATATTTT. It yields the protein CASSLQGAGNTIYF.